Below are 3 T cell receptor beta chains sequenced from a single sample in a study of control samples from healthy donors and cancer patients. Profiling relied on immunoSEQ multiplex PCR, and the TCRdb table lists in-frame clones only, not all of them. The sample consists of about 92,000 clones, roughly 78% of them appearing once. The source material was blood. These receptors originate from a woman aged 55-69 years in good health.

This chain joins TRBV6-5 and TRBJ1-2; D is undetermined. The ends were cut back, 8 bases at V and 2 bases at J, with 6 bases in the middle. This CDR3 has 11 amino acids. CDR1 MNHEY and CDR2 SVGAGI come from the germline V gene. The CDR3 DNA reads TGTGCCAGCTACGGGAACTATGGCTACACCTTC. Its translation: CASYGNYGYTF.

This clone occurred a few times. The V gene is TRBV27, the J gene TRBJ1-2; no reliable D call. CDR3 length equals 15 residues. Germline-derived CDR1 and CDR2 are MNHEY and SMNVEV (reference sequence). V shed 1 base and J shed 8 bases, with 17 bases lying between them. CDR3 protein: CASSLFAGGKEGYTF. CDR3 coding DNA: TGTGCCAGCAGTTTATTTGCAGGAGGGAAGGAGGGCTACACCTTC.

This clone was counted between two and nine times. The chain recombines TRBV28 with TRBJ2-7; D not certain. This CDR3 contains 13 residues. With 3 bases removed from V and 2 bases from J, the gap between germline ends came to 8 bases. The germline gives CDR1 MDHEN, CDR2 SYDVKM. The CDR3 coding sequence is TGTGCCAGCAGTTTTCAGCTTACCTACGAGCAGTACTTC. It is translated as CASSFQLTYEQYF.